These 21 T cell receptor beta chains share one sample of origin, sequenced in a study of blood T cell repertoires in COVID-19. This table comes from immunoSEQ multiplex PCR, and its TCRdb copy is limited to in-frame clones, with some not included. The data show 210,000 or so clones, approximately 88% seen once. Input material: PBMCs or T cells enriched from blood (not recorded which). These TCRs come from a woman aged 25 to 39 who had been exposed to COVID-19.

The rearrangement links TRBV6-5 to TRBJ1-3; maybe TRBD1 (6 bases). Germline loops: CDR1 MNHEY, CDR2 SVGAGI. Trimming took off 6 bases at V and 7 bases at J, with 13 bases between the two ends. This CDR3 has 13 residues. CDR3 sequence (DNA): TGTGCCAGCAGGGGCCCAGGGGAGAACACCATATATTTT. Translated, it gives CASRGPGENTIYF.

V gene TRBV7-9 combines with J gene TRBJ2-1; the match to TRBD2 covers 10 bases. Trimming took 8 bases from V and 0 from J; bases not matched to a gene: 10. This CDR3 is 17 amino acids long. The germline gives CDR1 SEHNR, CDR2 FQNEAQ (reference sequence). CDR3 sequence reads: CASGIRAGGPSYNEQFF. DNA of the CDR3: TGTGCCAGCGGTATCCGAGCGGGAGGGCCCTCCTACAATGAGCAGTTCTTC.

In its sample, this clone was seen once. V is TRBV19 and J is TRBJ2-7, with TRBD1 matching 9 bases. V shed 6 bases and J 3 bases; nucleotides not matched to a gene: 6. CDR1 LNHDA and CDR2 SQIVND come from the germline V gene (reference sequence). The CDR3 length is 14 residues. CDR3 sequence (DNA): TGTGCCAGTAGCCTTCCGGGACAGGGCTACGAGCAGTACTTC. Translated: CASSLPGQGYEQYF.

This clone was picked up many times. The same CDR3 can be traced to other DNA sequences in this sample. The CDR3 DNA follows: TGTGCCAGCAGCTTCGGGTTCCAAGAGACCCAGTACTTC. Its translation: CASSFGFQETQYF. The chain has TRBV5-4 and TRBJ2-5; D is undetermined. The CDR3 runs to 13 residues. The germline CDR1 and CDR2 sequences are SGHNT and YYREEE (reference sequence). V lost 2 bases and J 1 base, leaving 6 bases between the germline ends. The full variable domain, completed using reference TRBV5-4 and TRBJ2-5, is ETGVTQSPTHLIKTRGQQVTLRCSSQSGHNTVSWYQQALGQGPQFIFQYYREEENGRGNFPPRFSGLQFPNYSSELNVNALELDDSALYLCASSFGFQETQYFGPGTRLLVL.

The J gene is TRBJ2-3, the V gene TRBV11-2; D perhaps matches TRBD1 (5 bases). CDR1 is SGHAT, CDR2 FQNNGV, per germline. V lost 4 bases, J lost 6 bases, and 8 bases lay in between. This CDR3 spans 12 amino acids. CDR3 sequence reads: CASSSRVDTQYF. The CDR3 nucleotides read TGTGCCAGCAGCTCCAGGGTGGATACGCAGTATTTT.

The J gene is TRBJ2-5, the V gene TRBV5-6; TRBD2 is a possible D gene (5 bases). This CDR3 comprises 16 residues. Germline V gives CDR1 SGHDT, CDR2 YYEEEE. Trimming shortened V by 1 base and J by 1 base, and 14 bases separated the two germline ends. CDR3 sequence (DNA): TGTGCCAGCAGCTTGTCCCCCCTAGCCCCCCAAGAGACCCAGTACTTC. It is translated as CASSLSPLAPQETQYF.

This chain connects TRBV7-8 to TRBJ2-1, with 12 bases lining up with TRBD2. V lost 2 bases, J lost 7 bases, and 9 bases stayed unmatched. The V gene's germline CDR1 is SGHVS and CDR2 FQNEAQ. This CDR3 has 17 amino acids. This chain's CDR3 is CASSLMTSGRAGNEQFF. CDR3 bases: TGTGCCAGCAGCTTAATGACTAGCGGGAGAGCAGGGAATGAGCAGTTCTTC.

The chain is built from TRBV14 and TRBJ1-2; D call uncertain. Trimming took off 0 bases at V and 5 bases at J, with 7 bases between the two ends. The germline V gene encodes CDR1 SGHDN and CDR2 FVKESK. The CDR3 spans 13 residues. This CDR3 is CASSQEGAYGYTF. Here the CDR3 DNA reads TGTGCCAGCAGCCAAGAGGGAGCGTATGGCTACACCTTC.

The CDR3 sequence: CASSPETGLSTEAFF. CDR3 coding DNA: TGTGCCAGCTCTCCAGAGACAGGCTTAAGCACTGAAGCTTTCTTT. The chain combines TRBV18 with TRBJ1-1; possibly TRBD1 for D (6 bases). V lost 6 bases and J lost 4, with 18 bases in between. Per the germline V gene, CDR1 is KGHSH and CDR2 is LQKENI. The CDR3 is 15 amino acids.

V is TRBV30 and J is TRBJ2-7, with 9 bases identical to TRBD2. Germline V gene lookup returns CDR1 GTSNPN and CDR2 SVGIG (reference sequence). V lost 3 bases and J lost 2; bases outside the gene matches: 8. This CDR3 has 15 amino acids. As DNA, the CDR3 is TGTGCCTGGAGCGAGTGGGGCGGGAGGGCCTACGAGCAGTACTTC. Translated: CAWSEWGGRAYEQYF.

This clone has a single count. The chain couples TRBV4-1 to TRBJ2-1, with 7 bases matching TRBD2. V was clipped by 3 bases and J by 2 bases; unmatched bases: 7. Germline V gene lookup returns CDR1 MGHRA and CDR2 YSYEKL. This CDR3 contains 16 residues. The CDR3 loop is CASSHKASGTYNEQFF. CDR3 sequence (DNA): TGCGCCAGCAGCCACAAAGCAAGCGGGACCTACAATGAGCAGTTCTTC.

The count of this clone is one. Written as DNA, the CDR3 is TGTGCCAGCAGCTTAGGGGTTTCGTCGGCTAGCGGGGGTTTCGAGCAGTACTTC. It specifies CASSLGVSSASGGFEQYF. The genes are TRBV7-8 and TRBJ2-7; TRBD2 matches 10 bases. This CDR3 region has 18 residues. V lost 1 base, J lost 6 bases, and 15 bases stayed unmatched. Per the germline V gene, CDR1 is SGHVS and CDR2 is FQNEAQ. Full variable domain (remainder filled in from reference TRBV7-8 and TRBJ2-7): GAGVSQSPRYKVAKRGQDVALRCDPISGHVSLFWYQQALGQGPEFLTYFQNEAQLDKSGLPSDRFFAERPEGSVSTLKIQRTQQEDSAVYLCASSLGVSSASGGFEQYFGPGTRLTVT.

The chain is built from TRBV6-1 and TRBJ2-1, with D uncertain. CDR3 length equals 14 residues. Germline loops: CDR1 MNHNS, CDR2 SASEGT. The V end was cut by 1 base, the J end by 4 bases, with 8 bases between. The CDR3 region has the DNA TGTGCCAGCAGTGAAGGGTCGGTTTACAATGAGCAGTTCTTC. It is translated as CASSEGSVYNEQFF.

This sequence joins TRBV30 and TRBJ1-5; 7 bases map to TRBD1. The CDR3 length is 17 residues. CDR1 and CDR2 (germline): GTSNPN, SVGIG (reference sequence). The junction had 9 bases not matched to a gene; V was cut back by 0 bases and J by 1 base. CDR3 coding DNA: TGTGCCTGGAGTGTAACAGGGGCTGTTTGGAGCAATCAGCCCCAGCATTTT. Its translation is CAWSVTGAVWSNQPQHF.

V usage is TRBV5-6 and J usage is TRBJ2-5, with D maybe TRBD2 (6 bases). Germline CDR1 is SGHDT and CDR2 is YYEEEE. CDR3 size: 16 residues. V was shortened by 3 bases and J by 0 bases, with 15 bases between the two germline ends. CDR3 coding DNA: TGTGCCAGCAGCTCCCCGGGGGATCTGTACCAAGAGACCCAGTACTTC. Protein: CASSSPGDLYQETQYF.

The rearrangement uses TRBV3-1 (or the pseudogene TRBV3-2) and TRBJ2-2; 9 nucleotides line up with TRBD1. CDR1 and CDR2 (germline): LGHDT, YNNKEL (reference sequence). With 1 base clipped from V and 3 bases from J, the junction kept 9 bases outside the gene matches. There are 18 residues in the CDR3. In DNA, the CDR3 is TGTGCCAGCAGCCAAGTACATAGACAGGGGGAGGACACCGGGGAGCTGTTTTTT. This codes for CASSQVHRQGEDTGELFF.

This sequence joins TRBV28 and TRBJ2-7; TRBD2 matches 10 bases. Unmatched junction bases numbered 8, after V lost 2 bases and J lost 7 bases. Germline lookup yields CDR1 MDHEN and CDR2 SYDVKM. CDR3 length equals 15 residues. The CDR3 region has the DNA TGTGCCAGCAGTTTAAGCGGGAGGGGGCTCGGGGAGCAGTACTTC. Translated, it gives CASSLSGRGLGEQYF.

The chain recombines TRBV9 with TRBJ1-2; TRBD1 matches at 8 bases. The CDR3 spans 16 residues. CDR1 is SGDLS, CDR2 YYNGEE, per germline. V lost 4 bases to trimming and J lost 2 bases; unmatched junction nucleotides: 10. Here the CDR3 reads CASSQRQGPANYGYTF. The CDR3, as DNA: TGTGCCAGCAGCCAGCGACAGGGGCCGGCGAACTATGGCTACACCTTC.

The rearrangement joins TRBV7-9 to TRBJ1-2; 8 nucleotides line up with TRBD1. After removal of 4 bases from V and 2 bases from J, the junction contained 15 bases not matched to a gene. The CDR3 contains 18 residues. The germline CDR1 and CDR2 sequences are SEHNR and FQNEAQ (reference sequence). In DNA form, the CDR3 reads TGTGCCAGCAGCTCTCCACGGACAGGGAGGGTCCGAAACTATGGCTACACCTTC. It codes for CASSSPRTGRVRNYGYTF.

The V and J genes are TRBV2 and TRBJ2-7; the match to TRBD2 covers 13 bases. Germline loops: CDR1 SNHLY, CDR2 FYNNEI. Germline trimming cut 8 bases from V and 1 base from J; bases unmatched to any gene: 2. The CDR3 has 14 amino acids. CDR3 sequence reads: CASGGLAGSYEQYF. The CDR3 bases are TGTGCCAGCGGGGGACTAGCGGGATCCTACGAGCAGTACTTC.

CDR3 in DNA: TGTGCCAGCAGCTCACTAGCGGGAAAGGACAATGAGCAGTTCTTC. Its translation: CASSSLAGKDNEQFF. V usage is TRBV28 and J usage is TRBJ2-1, with 10 bases fitting TRBD2. Losses at the gene ends were 6 bases for V and 5 bases for J; bases not matched to a gene: 7. This CDR3 spans 15 amino acids. The germline CDR1 and CDR2 sequences are MDHEN and SYDVKM.